This record looks at one TCR beta chain sequence and its context. This clone was observed once. Its antigen is unknown. No qualities accompany the bases; no much larger clone lies one base away. The cohort consisted of 650 to 850 healthy bone marrow donors. Cohort members were all nominally healthy when sampled, although unrecorded immune exposures were likely present. The donor tested CMV seropositive and was one of the 289 seropositive cohort members. A peripheral blood sample was provided by each donor, and peripheral blood mononuclear cells were used for TCR beta sequencing. The Qiagen DNeasy Blood Extraction Kit was used to extract genomic DNA from the blood cell samples. This entry is derived from a study of cytomegalovirus exposure and HLA in healthy donors (dated by TCRdb to 2016 to 2017). Study-wide context: An earlier analysis of several hundred of the donors reported 250 to 300 Gb of sequence data and around 120 million unique TCR beta sequences obtained from around 190 million T cells. Among roughly 400 genotyped donors of the cohort, an average of approximately 240,000 unique TCR beta nucleotide sequences was sequenced per donor, of which roughly 17% were non-productive. Genome-wide SNP genotypes for about 65% of the roughly 670 donors were used in a later genetic analysis, which treated that subset as a discovery cohort. Rather than drawing on any new phenotypic data, the later analysis identified candidate immune exposures from TCR beta sequences and the way those sequences occurred across donors. The genetic ancestry cluster associated with self-reported Caucasian donors included roughly four fifths of the roughly 400 genotyped donors. The T cell repertoires of several hundred subjects were profiled by immunosequencing and related to cytomegalovirus serostatus. To predict cytomegalovirus infection status, the study combined high-throughput TCR immunosequencing, statistical association of individual TCRs with disease status, and machine learning. The study was designed to test whether signatures of past pathogen exposure could be identified by cataloging public T cell receptors. Typing coverage varied by locus: about 629-630 donors for A, B, C, DRB1 and DQB1; roughly 500 for DQA1; around 570 for DPA1; about 450 for DPB1. Alongside the repertoire data, information on donor age, sex, ethnicity and CMV serostatus was compiled. A later analysis re-examined previously published TCR beta repertoires from more than 650 donors and added high-resolution HLA genotyping to investigate patterns of TCR occurrence. Roughly 300 gigabases of sequencing data and approximately 85 million unique TCR sequences were included in an early release covering roughly 600 HLA-typed donors. HLA typing covered class I and class II loci at four-digit resolution. Four to six DR-DQ haplotypes were handled as single units for association and clustering, since linkage in the cohort was strong. Besides the first cohort of roughly 700 subjects, a separate validation cohort made up of over 100 different subjects was used. An earlier analysis of approximately 500 of the donors applied high-throughput TCR beta sequencing to assess whether each TCR beta V gene segment acted as functional or pseudogenic. All discovery cohort repertoires had been generated using a single sequencing platform.

The receptor library was made with the immunoSEQ multiplex PCR assay. A mixture of 60 forward primers for TCR Vbeta segments and 13 reverse primers for TCR Jbeta segments was used in the multiplex PCR. Amplification of the CDR3 region of rearranged TCR beta genes was performed with a multiplex PCR assay on genomic DNA. The Illumina HiSeq System was used to sequence the amplified TCR beta libraries as 87-base-pair reads. For the original study's pipeline: A later analysis counted around 72 million unique TCR beta chains across the 640 or so repertoires, and about 10 million of these chains were shared by at least two donors. A nearest-neighbor algorithm error-corrected the raw reads and collapsed the reads into unique sequences, merging closely related sequences to remove PCR and sequencing errors. Alignment of CDR3 sequences to IMGT reference sequences was used to assign V, D and J gene segments. For a sequence to be retained, a match of at least six nucleotides was required to both a V gene segment and a J gene segment. Rearrangements were called productive when the CDR3 lacked stop codons and stayed in frame with V and J; all others were non-productive. CDR3 was defined by IMGT convention, running from the second conserved V-encoded cysteine to the conserved J-encoded phenylalanine. The earlier analysis of about 640 of the donors excluded any sequence lacking an unambiguous match to a single V gene segment. In an earlier analysis of approximately 610 of the donors, V segments were called functional above 56.7% productive rearrangements and were called segregating when the between-donor standard deviation exceeded 5%. A statistical classification framework was built to diagnose cytomegalovirus status from the catalog of TCR beta chain sequences. A later analysis assigned V and J genes by comparing TCR nucleotide sequences with IMGT/GENE-DB human TR gene sequences. Using the TCRdist pipeline, a later analysis assigned CDR3 sequences along with most-parsimonious VDJ recombination scenarios. In a later analysis, every TCR beta chain was defined by the combination of its CDR3 amino acid sequence and its V-gene family, and reads without a unique V-gene family were dropped. As a way to deal with suspected cross-contamination and a sequencing artifact, a later analysis dropped nearly 600 nucleotide sequences that were highly shared and had low generation probability. For each public chain, a later analysis derived a clonal expansion index from normalized ranks of inferred template counts within each repertoire. Generation probabilities in a later analysis came from a VDJ recombination model fitted to out-of-frame rearrangements, and those results were checked against IGoR. In a later analysis, hypergeometric tests were used to score TCR-TCR, TCR-HLA and TCR-CMV co-occurrence, with a repertoire-size bias correction applied to TCR pairs. In a later analysis, false discovery rates were estimated by permuting HLA or CMV assignments 20 times. In a later analysis, co-occurring TCRs were grouped with DBSCAN, and TCRdist sequence similarity was added when clustering was performed within HLA-allele-positive subsets. Repertoires with fewer than 30,000 or more than 120,000 public chains were left out of co-occurrence clustering, as were five repertoires with anomalous nucleotide sharing. Imported from immuneACCESS, the table was reduced by TCRdb to in-frame sequences with V and J called. These copies leave out some clones; in studies compared against another copy, an unresolved V gene accounts for under half, and the cause of the remainder is not known. V and J calls and clone size follow that table, whereas D and trimming were derived from the DNA. A total of about 89,000 clones appear in this sample, about 80% of them only once. Under 4.5% of the sample belongs to the ten largest clones.

On the study overall, not on this receptor specifically: Most TCR sequences were seen in very few donors, while some public TCRs were found in many individuals. Immune exposure information for the cohort was limited to CMV serostatus. At a false discovery rate of 0.05, a later analysis linked 16,951 TCR beta sequences to specific HLA alleles. In an earlier analysis of 450 to 750 of the donors, most TCR beta V segments appeared in productive rearrangements about 90% or about 30% of the time, broadly matching IMGT annotations. A later analysis found that most CMV-associated TCR beta chains appeared HLA-restricted, with HLA associations seemingly driven largely by CMV exposure. It was suggested by the authors that the approach could potentially be generalized to other disease states and immunological phenotypes. In vitro tests confirmed that a few of the cytomegalovirus-associated TCR beta chains recognize cytomegalovirus antigens. Because HLA typing was unavailable for some donors at each locus, only the typed subset was used in association tests. Compared with the roughly 720-donor mean, donors in an Asian-associated ancestry cluster had fewer N-insertions in productive TCRs, according to a later genetic analysis. Strong co-occurrence of HLA alleles, especially DR and DQ, made assigning TCR associations to individual alleles difficult. A later analysis found that HLA-associated TCR beta chains were more clonally expanded and had lower generation probabilities than equally common non-associated chains. A later analysis found that TCR association rates varied across HLA loci, with DRB1 alleles showing the most associated TCRs and HLA-C alleles the fewest. In the study, approximately 160 TCR beta chains were listed as associated with cytomegalovirus. Because counts were too low, about 18 rarely observed V segments, including chromosome 9 orphons, were excluded from the earlier analysis of around 640 of the donors. The classifier was reported to diagnose cytomegalovirus status with high specificity and sensitivity in both the original and validation cohorts. A later analysis reported that several top co-occurrence clusters appeared linked to parvovirus B19, influenza, CMV and Epstein-Barr virus. A further reported finding was that TCR beta sequences accurately predicted the HLA-A and HLA-B alleles for most subjects in the first cohort. Only TCR beta chains were sequenced in this cohort, and the absence of alpha or paired-chain data limited detectable features. In a later genetic analysis, a missense DCLRE1C variant was associated with V-gene and J-gene trimming of TCR beta chains, and the association was replicated in an independent cohort. A cluster of highly shared sequence variants was judged likely to be a technical artifact of the sequencing pipeline. The presence/absence analyses assumed that sequencing depth was roughly uniform across donors, and that assumption may not be true. Correlated functional status among segregating V segments might be attributable to linkage disequilibrium, but an unknown experimental factor could not be ruled out.

Sequenced input: PBMCs. This receptor was identified in a female donor in good health and CMV-seropositive.

This receptor carries the CDR3 CASSLGYSGSTPYEQYF. In nucleotide form, the sequence is TGTGCCAGCAGCTTGGGCTATAGCGGGAGTACCCCCTACGAGCAGTACTTC. This receptor chain uses TRBV5-4 and TRBJ2-7; the junction holds 9 bases that match TRBD2. From a lookup of the germline V gene (reference sequence), CDR1 and CDR2 are SGHNT and YYREEE. The CDR3 has 17 amino acids, counting the end cysteine and phenylalanine. Only CDR3 DNA remains: 51 bases, in frame from the first base. Unmatched junction bases come to 9, with V trimmed by 0 bases and J by 2 bases.